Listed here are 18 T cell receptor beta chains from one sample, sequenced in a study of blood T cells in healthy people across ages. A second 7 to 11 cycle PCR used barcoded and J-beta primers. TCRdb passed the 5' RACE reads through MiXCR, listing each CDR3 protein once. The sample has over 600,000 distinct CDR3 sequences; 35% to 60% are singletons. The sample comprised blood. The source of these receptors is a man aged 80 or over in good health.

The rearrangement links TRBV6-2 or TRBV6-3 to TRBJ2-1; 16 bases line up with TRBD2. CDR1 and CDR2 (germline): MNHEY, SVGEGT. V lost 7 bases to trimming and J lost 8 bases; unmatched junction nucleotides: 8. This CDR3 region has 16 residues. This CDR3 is CASNQGLAGGLDEQFF. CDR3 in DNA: TGTGCCAGCAACCAGGGACTAGCGGGAGGGTTGGATGAGCAGTTCTTC.

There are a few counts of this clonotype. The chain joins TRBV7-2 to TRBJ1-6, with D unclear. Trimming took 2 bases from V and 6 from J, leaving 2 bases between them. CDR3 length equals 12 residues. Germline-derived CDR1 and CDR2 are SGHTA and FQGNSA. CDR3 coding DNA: TGTGCCAGCAGCTTACTTAATTCACCCCTCCACTTT. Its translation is CASSLLNSPLHF.

This CDR3 is CASSLSQGGNNEQYF. The CDR3 coding sequence is TGTGCCAGCAGCCTTAGCCAGGGGGGTAACAATGAGCAGTACTTC. V gene TRBV11-2 combines with J gene TRBJ2-7; D might be TRBD1 (7 bases). Germline V gene lookup returns CDR1 SGHAT and CDR2 FQNNGV. The CDR3 consists of 15 residues. Trimming left V 5 bases short and J 7 bases short, with 21 bases between.

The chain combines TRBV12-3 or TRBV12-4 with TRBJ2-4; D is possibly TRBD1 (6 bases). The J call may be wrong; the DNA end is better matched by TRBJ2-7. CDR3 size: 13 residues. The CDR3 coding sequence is TGTGCCAGCAGTTGGACAGACGCTTACGAGCAGTACTTC. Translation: CASSWTDAYEQYF.

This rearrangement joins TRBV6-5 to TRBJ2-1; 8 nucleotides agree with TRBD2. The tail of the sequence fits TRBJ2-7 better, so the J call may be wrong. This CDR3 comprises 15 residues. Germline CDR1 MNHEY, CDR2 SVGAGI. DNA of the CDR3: TGTGCCAGCAGTGCTAGCGGGTCCGTATACAATGAGCAGTACTTC. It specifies CASSASGSVYNEQYF.

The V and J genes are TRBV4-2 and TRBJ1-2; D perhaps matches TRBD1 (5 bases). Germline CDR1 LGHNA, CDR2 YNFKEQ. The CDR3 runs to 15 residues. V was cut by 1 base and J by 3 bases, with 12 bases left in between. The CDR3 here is CASSQVGGVHYGYTF. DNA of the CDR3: TGTGCCAGCAGCCAAGTTGGAGGGGTTCACTATGGCTACACCTTC.

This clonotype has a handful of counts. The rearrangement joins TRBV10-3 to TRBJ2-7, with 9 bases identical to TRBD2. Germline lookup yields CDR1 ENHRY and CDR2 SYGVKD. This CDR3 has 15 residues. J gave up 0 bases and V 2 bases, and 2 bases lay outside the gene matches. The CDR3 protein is CAISEVAGVSYEQYF. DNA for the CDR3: TGTGCCATCAGTGAGGTAGCGGGAGTCTCCTACGAGCAGTACTTC.

CDR3 protein: CASSQDQTYEQYF. CDR3 nucleotides: TGTGCCAGCAGCCAAGACCAGACCTACGAGCAGTACTTC. The rearrangement links TRBV4-2 to TRBJ2-7; no reliable D call. The V and J ends lost 0 bases and 2 bases respectively, with 5 bases between them. Germline lookup yields CDR1 LGHNA and CDR2 YNFKEQ. This CDR3 spans 13 amino acids.

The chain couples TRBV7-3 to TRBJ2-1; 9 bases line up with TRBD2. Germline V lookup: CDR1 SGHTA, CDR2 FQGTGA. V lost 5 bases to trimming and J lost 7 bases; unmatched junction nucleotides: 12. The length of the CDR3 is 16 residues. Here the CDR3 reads CASSPEAGGGGNEQFF. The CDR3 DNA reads TGTGCCAGCAGCCCTGAAGCGGGAGGAGGTGGGAATGAGCAGTTCTTC.

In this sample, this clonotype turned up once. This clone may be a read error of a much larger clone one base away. The CDR3 is CASSSRPAGSSYEQFF. The DNA of the CDR3 is TGTGCCAGCAGCTCTCGGCCAGCGGGCTCAAGCTACGAGCAGTTCTTC. The rearrangement links TRBV7-8 to TRBJ2-1; TRBD2 might be the D (6 bases). The germline V and J ends were trimmed by 4 bases and 10 bases, with 23 bases remaining between them. CDR1 is SGHVS, CDR2 FQNEAQ, per germline. The CDR3 is 16 residues long.

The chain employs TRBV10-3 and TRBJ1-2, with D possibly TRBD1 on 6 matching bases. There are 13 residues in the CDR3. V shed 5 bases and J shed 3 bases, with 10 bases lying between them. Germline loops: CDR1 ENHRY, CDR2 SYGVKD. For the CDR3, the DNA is TGTGCCATCAGTCGGGGGGCGGACTATGGCTACACCTTC. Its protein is CAISRGADYGYTF.

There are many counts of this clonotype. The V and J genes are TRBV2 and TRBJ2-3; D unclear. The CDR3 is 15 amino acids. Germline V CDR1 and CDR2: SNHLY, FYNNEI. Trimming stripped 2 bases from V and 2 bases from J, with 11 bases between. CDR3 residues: CASSEKGRNTDTQYF. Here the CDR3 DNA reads TGTGCCAGCAGTGAAAAGGGCCGGAACACAGATACGCAGTATTTT.

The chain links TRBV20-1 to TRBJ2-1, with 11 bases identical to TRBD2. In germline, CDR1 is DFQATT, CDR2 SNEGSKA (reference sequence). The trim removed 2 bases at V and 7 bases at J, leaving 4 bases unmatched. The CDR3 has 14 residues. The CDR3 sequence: CSARIAGGLNEQFF. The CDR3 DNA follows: TGCAGTGCTAGAATAGCGGGAGGGTTGAATGAGCAGTTCTTC.

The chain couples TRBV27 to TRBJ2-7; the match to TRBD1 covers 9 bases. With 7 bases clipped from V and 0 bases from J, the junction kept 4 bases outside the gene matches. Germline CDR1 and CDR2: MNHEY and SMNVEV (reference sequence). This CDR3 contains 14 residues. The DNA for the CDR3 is TGTGCCAGCACGCGGACAGGGGTCTCCTACGAGCAGTACTTC. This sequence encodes CASTRTGVSYEQYF.

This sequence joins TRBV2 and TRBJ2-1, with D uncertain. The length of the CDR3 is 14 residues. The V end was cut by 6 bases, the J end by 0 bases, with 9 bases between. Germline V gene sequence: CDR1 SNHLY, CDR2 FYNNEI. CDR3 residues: CASRAVLSYNEQFF. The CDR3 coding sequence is TGTGCCAGCAGGGCGGTACTCTCCTACAATGAGCAGTTCTTC. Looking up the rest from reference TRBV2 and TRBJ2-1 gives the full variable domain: EPEVTQTPSHQVTQMGQEVILRCVPISNHLYFYWYRQILGQKVEFLVSFYNNEISEKSEIFDDQFSVERPDGSNFTLKIRSTKLEDSAMYFCASRAVLSYNEQFFGPGTRLTVL.

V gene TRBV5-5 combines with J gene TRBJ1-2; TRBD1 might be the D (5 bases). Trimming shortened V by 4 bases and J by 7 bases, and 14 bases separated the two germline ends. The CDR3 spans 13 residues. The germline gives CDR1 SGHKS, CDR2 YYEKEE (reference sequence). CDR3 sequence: CASSIQASLGYTF. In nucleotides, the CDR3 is TGTGCCAGCAGCATACAGGCCTCCCTTGGCTACACCTTC.

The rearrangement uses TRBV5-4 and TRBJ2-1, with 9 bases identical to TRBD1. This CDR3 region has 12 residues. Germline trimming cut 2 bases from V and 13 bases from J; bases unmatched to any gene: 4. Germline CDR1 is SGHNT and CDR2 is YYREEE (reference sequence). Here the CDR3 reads CASSLNTGGQFF. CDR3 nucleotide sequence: TGTGCCAGCAGCTTAAATACAGGGGGCCAGTTCTTC. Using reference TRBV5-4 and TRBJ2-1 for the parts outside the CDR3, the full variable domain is ETGVTQSPTHLIKTRGQQVTLRCSSQSGHNTVSWYQQALGQGPQFIFQYYREEENGRGNFPPRFSGLQFPNYSSELNVNALELDDSALYLCASSLNTGGQFFGPGTRLTVL.

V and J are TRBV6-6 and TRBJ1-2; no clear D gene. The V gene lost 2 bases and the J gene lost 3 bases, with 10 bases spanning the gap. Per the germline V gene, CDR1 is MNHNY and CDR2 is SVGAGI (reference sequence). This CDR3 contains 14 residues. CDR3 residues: CASSYEGVYYGYTF. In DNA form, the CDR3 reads TGTGCCAGCAGTTACGAGGGAGTTTACTATGGCTACACCTTC.